This TCR beta chain was sequenced in a study of T cells after yellow fever vaccination. This clonotype has a handful of counts. Its specificity is unknown. Study outcomes and limitations: It was the secondary response that reached its peak faster, day 5 versus 15, but it was weaker.

A 5'RACE template-switching step, the method used to make TCR cDNA, added a universal primer site and UMIs. TCRdb itself ran the 5' RACE reads through MiXCR, one entry per CDR3 protein. The table shows some 320,000 distinct CDR3 sequences, with about 10% occurring only once. The specimen was CD4+ T cells sorted from PBMCs, collected 45 days after the yellow fever booster vaccination. The sequence derives from a man in his late teens or twenties who received the YFV17D yellow fever vaccine.

The CDR3 region has the DNA TGTGCCAGCTCACCAGGCGGAACGCGGGATCAGCCCCAGCATTTT. Amino acid sequence: CASSPGGTRDQPQHF. The gene calls are TRBV18 and TRBJ1-5; D is unclear. This CDR3 is built from 15 residues. The V and J ends lost 2 bases and 5 bases respectively, with 13 bases between them. In germline, CDR1 is KGHSH, CDR2 LQKENI.